The 9 T cell receptor beta chains in this list originate from one sample, sequenced in a study of blood T cell dynamics during melanoma immunotherapy. Stated time point: pre-treatment baseline. The data were produced by immunoSEQ multiplex PCR, yet TCRdb's version contains in-frame clones alone and is incomplete. The data show about 14,000 clones, 86% seen once. Specimen: blood, collected from a patient treated with checkpoint blockade. These receptor sequences come from a human donor with melanoma.

The rearrangement links TRBV2 to TRBJ1-2; D not resolved. V dropped 1 base and J dropped 4 bases, with 10 bases sitting between them. Germline loops: CDR1 SNHLY, CDR2 FYNNEI. CDR3 length equals 14 residues. Written as DNA, the CDR3 is TGTGCCAGCAGTGAAGGGGGAATCCGCTATGGCTACACCTTC. Translating gives CASSEGGIRYGYTF.

The chain uses TRBV29-1 and TRBJ2-5, with 7 positions matching TRBD1. The CDR3 loop spans 14 amino acids. Trimming took 4 bases from V and 4 from J; bases not matched to a gene: 9. Germline V lookup: CDR1 SQVTM, CDR2 ANQGSEA. The CDR3 region has the DNA TGCAGCGTTGCCCAGAGACAGGGAAGAGAGACCCAGTACTTC. It is translated as CSVAQRQGRETQYF.

The CDR3: CASSFGDPQETQYF. The CDR3 DNA reads as TGCGCCAGCAGCTTTGGGGACCCTCAAGAGACCCAGTACTTC. The chain carries TRBV5-1 and TRBJ2-5; D tentatively fits TRBD1 or TRBD2 (5 bases each). Trimming pared 2 bases from V and 2 bases from J, leaving 10 bases between. Germline V lookup: CDR1 SGHRS, CDR2 YFSETQ. CDR3 length: 14 amino acids. Drawing the rest from reference TRBV5-1 and TRBJ2-5, the complete variable domain is KAGVTQTPRYLIKTRGQQVTLSCSPISGHRSVSWYQQTPGQGLQFLFEYFSETQRNKGNFPGRFSGRQFSNSRSEMNVSTLELGDSALYLCASSFGDPQETQYFGPGTRLLVL.

This chain uses TRBV5-4 with TRBJ2-1, with TRBD2 identical over 10 bases. The CDR3 extends over 16 amino acids. Germline assignment: CDR1 SGHNT and CDR2 YYREEE (reference sequence). With 4 bases clipped from V and 4 bases from J, the junction kept 8 bases outside the gene matches. CDR3 DNA sequence: TGTGCCAGCAGCCCCCCCGGAGCGGGGGGGTACAATGAGCAGTTCTTC. Translating it yields CASSPPGAGGYNEQFF.

This clone turned up a few times. The chain joins TRBV6-6 to TRBJ1-4, with D maybe TRBD1 (6 bases). Germline CDR1 is MNHNY and CDR2 is SVGAGI (reference sequence). V shed 4 bases and J shed 7 bases, with 16 bases lying between them. The CDR3 sequence is 15 residues long. CDR3 in amino acids: CASSSDRMGSEKLFF. CDR3 sequence (DNA): TGTGCCAGCAGTTCCGACAGGATGGGAAGTGAAAAACTGTTTTTT.

This clone occurred a few times. This chain joins TRBV6-5 and TRBJ1-2; D unclear. CDR3 length: 13 residues. Trimming cost V 4 bases and J 4 bases, with 10 bases left between them. Germline V gene sequence: CDR1 MNHEY, CDR2 SVGAGI. The CDR3 sequence: CASSSRAGYGYTF. CDR3 DNA: TGTGCCAGCAGTTCGAGGGCCGGCTATGGCTACACCTTC.

A word on this clone: Other DNA sequences of this sample code for an identical CDR3. The rearrangement uses TRBV6-1 and TRBJ1-4; 11 bases map to TRBD1. V shed 3 bases, J shed 3 bases, and the junction held 3 bases outside the gene matches. This CDR3 spans 16 amino acids. Germline V gene sequence: CDR1 MNHNS, CDR2 SASEGT. The CDR3, as DNA: TGTGCCAGCAGTGACGGACAGGGGGCTGCTAATGAAAAACTGTTTTTT. This encodes CASSDGQGAANEKLFF.

The V call is TRBV7-2, the J call TRBJ2-3, with 9 bases fitting TRBD2. Germline assignment: CDR1 SGHTA and CDR2 FQGNSA. V was clipped by 5 bases and J by 7 bases; unmatched bases: 4. This CDR3 contains 13 residues. As DNA, the CDR3 is TGTGCCAGCAGCGGCGGGGGGGCGAATACGCAGTATTTT. This codes for CASSGGGANTQYF.

The chain has TRBV7-9 and TRBJ2-2; 9 bases are a match to TRBD2. The CDR3 totals 17 residues. Germline V CDR1 and CDR2: SEHNR, FQNEAQ (reference sequence). Germline trimming cut 5 bases from V and 5 bases from J; bases unmatched to any gene: 12. CDR3 in amino acids: CASSPTRASGGTGELFF. CDR3 sequence (DNA): TGTGCCAGCAGCCCAACCAGGGCGAGCGGGGGGACCGGGGAGCTGTTTTTT.